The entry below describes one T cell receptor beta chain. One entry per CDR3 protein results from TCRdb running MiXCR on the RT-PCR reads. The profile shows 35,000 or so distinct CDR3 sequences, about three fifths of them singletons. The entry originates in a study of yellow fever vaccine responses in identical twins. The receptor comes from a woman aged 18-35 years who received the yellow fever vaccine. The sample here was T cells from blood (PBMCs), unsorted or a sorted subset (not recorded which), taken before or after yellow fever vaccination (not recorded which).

The CDR3 region has the DNA TGTGCCAGCAGTTTAAGGACCTCAACCTATAGCAATCAGCCCCAGCATTTT. Protein product: CASSLRTSTYSNQPQHF. The chain links TRBV12-3 or TRBV12-4 to TRBJ1-5; no clear D. CDR3 length: 17 residues. Trimming took 2 bases from V and 0 from J, leaving 14 bases between them.